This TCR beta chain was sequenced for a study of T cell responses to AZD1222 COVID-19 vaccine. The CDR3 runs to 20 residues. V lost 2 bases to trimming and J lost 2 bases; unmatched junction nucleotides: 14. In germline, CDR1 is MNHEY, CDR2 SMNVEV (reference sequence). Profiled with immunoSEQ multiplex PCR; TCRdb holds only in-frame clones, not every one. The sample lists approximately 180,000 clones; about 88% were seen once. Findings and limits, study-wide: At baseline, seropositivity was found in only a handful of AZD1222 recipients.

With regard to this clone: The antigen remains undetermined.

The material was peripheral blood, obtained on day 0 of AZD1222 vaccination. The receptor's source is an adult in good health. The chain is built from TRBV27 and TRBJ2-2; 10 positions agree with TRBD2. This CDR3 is CASSLIVPSGRVVNTGELFF. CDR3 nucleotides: TGTGCCAGCAGTTTAATAGTCCCTAGCGGGAGAGTTGTTAACACCGGGGAGCTGTTTTTT.